This T cell receptor (beta chain) was observed in a study of T cell repertoires in cytomegalovirus infection. Background on the study: The authors used CMV epitopes that were HLA-C-restricted (recently identified) and HLA-B-restricted (well studied). Through public TCR beta signatures, both CMV infection and matching HLA type were indicated. General study points: The ex vivo response showed dominance by HLA-C-restricted CMV-specific TCR beta clonotypes. The study identified carriers of CMV plus the relevant HLA from cumulative public TCR beta family frequency.

This clonotype turned up a few times. What it binds is unknown. TCRdb re-analysed the reads in MiXCR, keeping a single row per CDR3 protein. The sample lists under 200,000 distinct CDR3 sequences, approximately 21% occurring once. Unmatched junction bases numbered 4, after V lost 4 bases and J lost 3 bases. This CDR3 region has 15 residues. CDR1 is SGHTA, CDR2 FQGNSA, per germline. The material sequenced was CD8+ T cells from cultured PBMCs, taken from culture after CMV antigen stimulation. The receptor was isolated from a human donor in good health (CMV status not recorded). Some clones in this sample may be carry-over from other donors' samples. The chain uses TRBV7-2 and TRBJ1-2; 11 bases align to TRBD1. The CDR3 nucleotides are TGTGCCAGCAGCTACCCGGGACAGGGGGACTATGGCTACACCTTC. Translating gives CASSYPGQGDYGYTF.